This T cell receptor (beta chain) was captured in a study of radiotherapy plus CTLA-4 blockade in lung cancer. Study in general: Of the patients, 18% showed objective responses and roughly 31% attained disease control.

This CDR3 has 13 amino acids. Trimming removed 2 bases at V and 7 bases at J, with 9 bases between. Germline V CDR1 and CDR2: SGHTA, FQGTGA. Patients had chemo-refractory metastatic non-small-cell lung cancer and received focal radiation plus CTLA-4 blockade that used ipilimumab. The method was immunoSEQ multiplex PCR; TCRdb's version includes in-frame clones alone and lacks a portion of them. Found here are tens of thousands of clones, over 70% of them singletons; the top ten hold 22%. The chain is built from TRBV7-3 and TRBJ2-1, with D maybe TRBD1 (6 bases). The sequence came from a human donor with non-small cell lung cancer whose response to radiotherapy plus ipilimumab could not be evaluated. Some clones in this sample may be carry-over from other donors' samples. The source was peripheral blood, collected from a patient treated with radiotherapy plus ipilimumab. CDR3 amino acids: CASSLQQGNEQFF. The CDR3 DNA follows: TGTGCCAGCAGCTTACAACAGGGAAATGAGCAGTTCTTC.